The next 12 T cell receptor beta chains were all read from a single sample in a study of Graves' ophthalmopathy and Graves' hyperthyroidism. RNA served as the template for amplifying TCR beta CDR3 regions. HTBI primers primed a first-round RT-PCR, and a second-round multiplex PCR followed. TCRdb reanalysed the multiplex PCR reads using MiXCR and keeps one entry per CDR3 protein. The sample consists of 150,000 to 200,000 distinct CDR3 sequences, approximately 38% of them appearing once. Sequencing was performed on peripheral blood. These receptors originate from a middle-aged woman with Graves' ophthalmopathy.

This clonotype was detected only a few times. The V and J genes are TRBV28 and TRBJ2-5, with 8 bases lining up with TRBD1. The CDR3 runs 14 residues. Germline CDR1 reads MDHEN; CDR2 reads SYDVKM. V shed 6 bases, J shed 5 bases, and the junction held 8 bases outside the gene matches. As DNA, the CDR3 is TGTGCCAGCAGGCTGGACAGGGAGTTGGAGACCCAGTACTTC. Translating it yields CASRLDRELETQYF. The entire variable domain, with the rest obtained from reference TRBV28 and TRBJ2-5, is as follows: DVKVTQSSRYLVKRTGEKVFLECVQDMDHENMFWYRQDPGLGLRLIYFSYDVKMKEKGDIPEGYSVSREKKERFSLILESASTNQTSMYLCASRLDRELETQYFGPGTRLLVL.

The chain links TRBV7-8 to TRBJ1-6; the D gene is possibly TRBD1 (6 bases). Germline CDR1 reads SGHVS; CDR2 reads FQNEAQ. This CDR3 contains 13 residues. V was clipped by 7 bases and J by 10 bases, with 14 bases between them. DNA for the CDR3: TGTGCCAGCAAGCAGGGGCTAAGCTCACCCCTCCACTTT. As protein: CASKQGLSSPLHF.

This clonotype was picked up one time. The chain links TRBV6-1 to TRBJ1-6; no clear D. CDR1 MNHNS and CDR2 SASEGT come from the germline V gene. The CDR3 is made up of 13 amino acids. The ends were cut back, 8 bases at V and 9 bases at J, with 14 bases in the middle. CDR3 region: CASRTEGGSPLHF. The CDR3 coding sequence is TGTGCCAGCCGTACTGAGGGAGGTTCACCCCTCCACTTT.

The J gene is TRBJ2-7, the V gene TRBV11-3; 14 bases map to TRBD2. V was clipped by 5 bases and J by 9 bases; unmatched bases: 9. CDR3 length: 15 amino acids. Germline CDR1 SGHNT, CDR2 YENEEA. The CDR3 loop reads CASSPTSGGGLGQYF. The CDR3 coding sequence is TGTGCCAGCAGCCCGACTAGCGGGGGGGGTCTAGGGCAGTACTTC.

This clonotype was observed many times. The chain employs TRBV20-1 and TRBJ2-5; TRBD1 matches 8 bases. The CDR3 runs to 14 residues. J gave up 5 bases and V 3 bases, and 8 bases lay outside the gene matches. Germline V lookup: CDR1 DFQATT, CDR2 SNEGSKA (reference sequence). CDR3 in amino acids: CSASSGGVDETQYF. The CDR3 nucleotides are TGCAGTGCTAGTTCAGGGGGCGTTGACGAGACCCAGTACTTC.

This clonotype was seen ten or more times. The chain links TRBV11-2 to TRBJ1-1, with a possible D match to TRBD1 (5 bases). The germline V gene has CDR1 SGHAT and CDR2 FQNNGV. Between the trimmed V and J ends, which lost 5 bases and 6 bases, there was a span of 19 bases. The CDR3 is made up of 15 amino acids. The CDR3 DNA follows: TGTGCCAGCAGCCCCGGGACCGAGTTCGGCTCTGAAGCTTTCTTT. The encoded protein is CASSPGTEFGSEAFF.

This chain uses TRBV28 with TRBJ1-2; no clear D. The CDR3 is 12 residues long. The germline V gene encodes CDR1 MDHEN and CDR2 SYDVKM. V was shortened by 5 bases and J by 4 bases, with 8 bases between the two germline ends. The CDR3 DNA sequence: TGTGCCAGCAGTGGGGAGATCTATGGCTACACCTTC. It yields the protein CASSGEIYGYTF.

This clonotype has at least ten counts. The chain joins TRBV5-1 to TRBJ1-1; TRBD1 agrees at 8 bases. The ends lost 3 bases at V and 4 bases at J; junction bases unmatched: 8. This CDR3 contains 15 residues. Germline V gene sequence: CDR1 SGHRS, CDR2 YFSETQ. The CDR3 loop reads CASSSSGGMGTEAFF. The CDR3 coding sequence is TGCGCCAGCAGCTCATCAGGGGGCATGGGCACTGAAGCTTTCTTT.

This clonotype was seen ten or more times. J is TRBJ1-1 and V is TRBV6-1; D perhaps matches TRBD1 (5 bases). The germline gives CDR1 MNHNS, CDR2 SASEGT. The CDR3 totals 15 residues. V was shortened by 4 bases and J by 3 bases, with 15 bases between the two germline ends. The chain's CDR3 is CASSVGTQGYTEAFF. CDR3 nucleotides: TGTGCCAGCAGTGTCGGGACCCAAGGTTACACTGAAGCTTTCTTT.

This chain connects TRBV20-1 to TRBJ2-7; 7 nucleotides line up with TRBD2. This CDR3 is built from 14 residues. Germline CDR1 and CDR2: DFQATT and SNEGSKA (reference sequence). V was pared by 5 bases and J by 4 bases, with 11 bases of the junction left unmatched. The CDR3 loop is CSAGRVGGSYEQYF. DNA of the CDR3: TGCAGTGCTGGGAGGGTCGGCGGGAGTTACGAGCAGTACTTC.

The sample holds many counts of this clonotype. The V call is TRBV6-2 or TRBV6-3, the J call TRBJ2-2; possible D gene TRBD1, 6 bases. The CDR3 extends over 15 amino acids. V lost 2 bases to trimming and J lost 4 bases, with 11 bases between them. Germline V gene data show CDR1 as MNHEY and CDR2 as SVGEGT. CDR3 protein: CASSYMGAPTGELFF. The CDR3, as DNA: TGTGCCAGCAGTTACATGGGGGCGCCCACCGGGGAGCTGTTTTTT.

CDR3 bases: TGTGCCAGTAGACGAATCGACGACAGGGGCCCCAATCAGCCCCAGCATTTT. This gives the protein CASRRIDDRGPNQPQHF. The chain links TRBV19 to TRBJ1-5; TRBD1 agrees at 8 bases. Germline values: CDR1 LNHDA, CDR2 SQIVND (reference sequence). V lost 6 bases, J lost 3 bases, and 13 bases stayed unmatched. The CDR3 has 17 amino acids.